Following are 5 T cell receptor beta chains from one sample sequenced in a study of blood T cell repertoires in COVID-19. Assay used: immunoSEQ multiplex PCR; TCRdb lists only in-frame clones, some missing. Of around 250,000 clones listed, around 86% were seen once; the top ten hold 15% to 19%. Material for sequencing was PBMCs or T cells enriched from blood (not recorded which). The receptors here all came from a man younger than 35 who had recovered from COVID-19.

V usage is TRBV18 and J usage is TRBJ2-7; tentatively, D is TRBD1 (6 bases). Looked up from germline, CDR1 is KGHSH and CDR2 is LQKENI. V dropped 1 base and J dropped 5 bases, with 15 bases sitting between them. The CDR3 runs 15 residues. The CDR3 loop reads CASSPRLAGADEQYF. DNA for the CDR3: TGTGCCAGCTCACCACGGCTAGCAGGGGCGGACGAGCAGTACTTC.

The DNA of the CDR3 is TGTGCCAGCAGGGCGGGACGGATGAACACTGAAGCTTTCTTT. As protein: CASRAGRMNTEAFF. The rearrangement links TRBV2 to TRBJ1-1; TRBD1 might be the D (5 bases). Germline CDR1 is SNHLY and CDR2 is FYNNEI. The CDR3 covers 14 residues. V was clipped by 6 bases and J by 0 bases, with 11 bases between them.

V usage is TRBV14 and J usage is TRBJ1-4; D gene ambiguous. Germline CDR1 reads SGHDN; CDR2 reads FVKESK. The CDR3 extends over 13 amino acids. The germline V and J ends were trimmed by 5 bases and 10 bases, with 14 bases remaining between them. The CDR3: CASSSPSGRKLFF. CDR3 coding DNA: TGTGCCAGCAGCTCGCCCTCGGGAAGAAAACTGTTTTTT.

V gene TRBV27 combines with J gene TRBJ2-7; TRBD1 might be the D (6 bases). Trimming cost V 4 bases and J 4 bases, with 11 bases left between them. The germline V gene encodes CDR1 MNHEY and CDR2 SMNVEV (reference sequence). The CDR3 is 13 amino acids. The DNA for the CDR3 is TGTGCCAGCAGTTCAGGGGCGCGGTACGAGCAGTACTTC. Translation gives CASSSGARYEQYF.

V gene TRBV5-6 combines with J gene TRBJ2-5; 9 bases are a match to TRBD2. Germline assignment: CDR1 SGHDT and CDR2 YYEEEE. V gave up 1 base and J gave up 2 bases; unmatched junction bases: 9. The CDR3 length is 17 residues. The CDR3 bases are TGTGCCAGCAGCTTGCCGCTAGCGGGGATGAGTCAAGAGACCCAGTACTTC. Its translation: CASSLPLAGMSQETQYF.